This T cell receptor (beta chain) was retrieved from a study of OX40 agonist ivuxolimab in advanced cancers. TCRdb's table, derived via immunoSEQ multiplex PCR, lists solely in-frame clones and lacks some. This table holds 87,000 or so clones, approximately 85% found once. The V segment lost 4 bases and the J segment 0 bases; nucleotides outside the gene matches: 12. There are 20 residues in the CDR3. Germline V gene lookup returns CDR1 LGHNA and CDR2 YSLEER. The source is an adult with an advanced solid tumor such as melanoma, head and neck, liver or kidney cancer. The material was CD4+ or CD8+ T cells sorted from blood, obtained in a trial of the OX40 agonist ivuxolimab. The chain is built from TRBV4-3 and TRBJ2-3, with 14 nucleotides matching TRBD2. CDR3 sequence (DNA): TGCGCCAGCAGCCGGTCGGGACTAGCGGGAGATTTGTTTAGCACAGATACGCAGTATTTT. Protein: CASSRSGLAGDLFSTDTQYF.